The T cell receptor beta chain under discussion was sequenced for a study of CD4 T cells in relation to SARS-CoV-2 and coronaviruses. Study as a whole: The negative reference was HIV-1 Nef peptide pool or peptide-free culture.

The table lists this clone with a count of one. Its antigen is unknown. Broader study findings: Monoreactive clones expanded significantly more to SARS-CoV-2 than crossreactive clones did.

Unexposed donor CD4+ T cells date from about 2011-2019, before the COVID-19 pandemic. CD4+ T cells were isolated from the cells after about nine days of culture. Testing used SARS-CoV-2 S/N and four cold-coronavirus spikes on unexposed-donor CD4+ T cells, cells permitting. Clones were sequenced by immunoSEQ multiplex PCR, and TCRdb holds only the in-frame ones, with some missing. Here the sample spans almost 30,000 clones, around 80% being singletons. The CDR3 length is 17 residues. Trimming removed 4 bases from V and 0 bases from J, with 13 bases in between. From germline, CDR1 is WNHNN and CDR2 SYGVQD (reference sequence).

The receptor was derived from a human donor in good health. The chain uses TRBV10-1 and TRBJ2-6; a possible D gene is TRBD1 (5 bases). Sequenced: CD4+ T cells from PBMCs, cultured in vitro. Written as DNA, the CDR3 is TGCGCCAGCAGTGGCACCGGACATTACTCTGGGGCCAACGTCCTGACTTTC. Protein product: CASSGTGHYSGANVLTF.